This T cell receptor beta chain was profiled in a study of blood T cells in healthy people across ages. Study-wide points: The fall in TCR beta diversity per million T cells was roughly linear with age.

A note on this clonotype: Its antigen is still unknown.

This CDR3 has 17 amino acids. The germline gives CDR1 SGHVS, CDR2 FQNEAQ. V was cut by 3 bases and J by 2 bases, with 17 bases left in between. A second PCR, run for roughly 7 to 11 cycles, used a sample-barcoded 5' primer plus a J-beta primer mix. One entry per CDR3 protein, called by TCRdb with MiXCR from the 5' RACE reads. The sample holds hundreds of thousands of distinct CDR3 sequences; around two thirds are singletons and the top ten take about 30%. The sample consisted of blood. This clonotype was obtained from a man aged 30-40 years in good health. This rearrangement joins TRBV7-8 to TRBJ1-5; perhaps TRBD1 as D (5 bases). The CDR3 DNA follows: TGTGCCAGCAGCTTTTTCCCAAGGGGCTTGGGCAATCAGCCCCAGCATTTT. It translates to CASSFFPRGLGNQPQHF.